The 19 T cell receptor beta chains below were found in one sample sequenced in a study of STAT5B mutations in CD4+ large granular lymphocyte leukemia. The method was immunoSEQ multiplex PCR; TCRdb's version includes in-frame clones alone and lacks a portion of them. The table includes about 35,000 clones, approximately 71% detected once. Sequencing was done on a sample of CD4+ T cells from blood buffy coats. Receptors were obtained from a human donor in good health.

This clone came up a few times. V is TRBV6-1 and J is TRBJ2-7; no firm D call. CDR1 is MNHNS and CDR2 is SASEGT in the germline V gene. Trimming cost V 11 bases and J 2 bases, with 13 bases left between them. The CDR3 runs to 12 residues. CDR3 loop: CASSQVTYEQYF. CDR3 DNA sequence: TGTGCCTCCTCCCAGGTGACCTACGAGCAGTACTTC.

This clone came up a few times. This sequence joins TRBV7-9 and TRBJ1-2, with D hard to call. The germline V gene has CDR1 SEHNR and CDR2 FQNEAQ (reference sequence). This CDR3 comprises 15 residues. Trimming left V 1 base short and J 8 bases short, with 17 bases between. In nucleotides, the CDR3 is TGTGCCAGCAGCTTAGACGGGCAGGCGCTCGTAGGCTACACCTTC. Its translation: CASSLDGQALVGYTF.

This chain links TRBV5-6 with TRBJ1-5, with TRBD1 matching 9 bases. CDR3 length equals 15 residues. With V trimmed by 4 bases and J by 5 bases, 7 bases remained unmatched. In germline, CDR1 is SGHDT, CDR2 YYEEEE. The CDR3, as DNA: TGTGCCAGCAGCGTAGGGGACAGGGAACATCAGCCCCAGCATTTT. Translation: CASSVGDREHQPQHF.

The V call is TRBV7-9, the J call TRBJ2-2; 9 positions agree with TRBD2. V trimming: 1 base; J trimming: 4 bases; junction bases outside the gene matches: 10. Germline V CDR1 and CDR2: SEHNR, FQNEAQ (reference sequence). The CDR3 contains 18 residues. The CDR3 bases are TGTGCCAGCAGCTTAGGCTCGGGGCTAGCGGGACTCACCGGGGAGCTGTTTTTT. Translated, it gives CASSLGSGLAGLTGELFF.

The rearrangement links TRBV2 to TRBJ2-5; 7 nucleotides line up with TRBD1. Germline V lookup: CDR1 SNHLY, CDR2 FYNNEI. The CDR3 has 14 amino acids. The ends lost 8 bases at V and 1 base at J; junction bases unmatched: 7. CDR3 coding DNA: TGTGCCAGCGTGAGGGACAGAGCCCAAGAGACCCAGTACTTC. Its translation is CASVRDRAQETQYF.

This clone was picked up a small number of times. The chain has TRBV5-1 and TRBJ1-1; D is undetermined. Trimming pared 1 base from V and 4 bases from J, leaving 14 bases between. Germline V gene sequence: CDR1 SGHRS, CDR2 YFSETQ. The CDR3 consists of 15 residues. CDR3 in amino acids: CASSLLAPEGTEAFF. CDR3 in DNA: TGCGCCAGCAGCTTGCTCGCACCCGAGGGCACTGAAGCTTTCTTT. Using reference TRBV5-1 and TRBJ1-1 for the parts outside the CDR3, the full variable domain is KAGVTQTPRYLIKTRGQQVTLSCSPISGHRSVSWYQQTPGQGLQFLFEYFSETQRNKGNFPGRFSGRQFSNSRSEMNVSTLELGDSALYLCASSLLAPEGTEAFFGQGTRLTVV.

This clone was seen a handful of times. V usage is TRBV19 and J usage is TRBJ1-5; D unresolved. V lost 7 bases, J lost 4 bases, and 14 bases lay in between. Per germline, CDR1 LNHDA and CDR2 SQIVND (reference sequence). The CDR3 extends over 14 amino acids. The CDR3 nucleotides are TGTGCCAGTATAGGGCAGGATCTAAATCAGCCCCAGCATTTT. Translated, it gives CASIGQDLNQPQHF. The whole variable domain, remainder taken from reference TRBV19 and TRBJ1-5, is DGGITQSPKYLFRKEGQNVTLSCEQNLNHDAMYWYRQDPGQGLRLIYYSQIVNDFQKGDIAEGYSVSREKKESFPLTVTSAQKNPTAFYLCASIGQDLNQPQHFGDGTRLSIL.

There are a few counts of this clone. V and J are TRBV5-8 and TRBJ1-2; weak D call: TRBD1 (6 bases). CDR3 length equals 15 residues. CDR1 and CDR2 (germline): SGHTS, YDEGEE. V lost 4 bases, J lost 3 bases, and 16 bases lay in between. CDR3 amino acids: CASSRGQLLYYGYTF. Here the CDR3 DNA reads TGTGCCAGCAGCAGGGGACAACTCCTCTACTATGGCTACACCTTC.

This clone was observed a single time. The V call is TRBV7-2, the J call TRBJ2-1; D gene uncertain. The CDR3 consists of 14 residues. Germline CDR1 is SGHTA and CDR2 is FQGNSA. V shed 2 bases and J shed 8 bases, with 13 bases lying between them. The CDR3 region has the DNA TGTGCCAGCAGCTTATCTAACCATCGGGATGAGCAGTTCTTC. Protein product: CASSLSNHRDEQFF.

The rearrangement links TRBV6-1 to TRBJ2-5; tentatively, D is TRBD2 (5 bases). Germline CDR1 reads MNHNS; CDR2 reads SASEGT. This CDR3 has 14 residues. V shed 2 bases and J shed 5 bases, with 12 bases lying between them. This CDR3 reads CASSEQGLEETQYF. CDR3 sequence (DNA): TGTGCCAGCAGTGAACAAGGACTCGAGGAGACCCAGTACTTC.

This clone occurred a few times. V usage is TRBV25-1 and J usage is TRBJ1-1; D uncertain. The germline gives CDR1 MGHDK, CDR2 SYGVNS. V lost 6 bases to trimming and J lost 4 bases, with 12 bases between them. The CDR3 is 13 residues long. This CDR3 is CASRVEWGTEAFF. The CDR3 DNA reads as TGTGCCAGCAGAGTCGAATGGGGCACTGAAGCTTTCTTT. Drawing the rest from reference TRBV25-1 and TRBJ1-1, the complete variable domain is EADIYQTPRYLVIGTGKKITLECSQTMGHDKMYWYQQDPGMELHLIHYSYGVNSTEKGDLSSESTVSRIRTEHFPLTLESARPSHTSQYLCASRVEWGTEAFFGQGTRLTVV.

This clone was counted between two and nine times. The chain combines TRBV19 with TRBJ1-2; 8 nucleotides match TRBD1. The CDR3 is 14 residues long. Trimming cost V 5 bases and J 3 bases; bases outside gene matches: 5. Germline V gene lookup returns CDR1 LNHDA and CDR2 SQIVND (reference sequence). In DNA form, the CDR3 reads TGTGCCAGTAGTTCTTCGGACAGGGACTATGGCTACACCTTC. It is translated as CASSSSDRDYGYTF.

This sequence joins TRBV28 and TRBJ1-5, with D possibly matching TRBD1 (6 bases). CDR1 MDHEN and CDR2 SYDVKM come from the germline V gene. The CDR3 has 14 amino acids. Trimming removed 3 bases at V and 6 bases at J, with 12 bases between. The CDR3 region has the DNA TGTGCCAGCAGTTTCGGGGGCAGATCTCAGCCCCAGCATTTT. Translated, it gives CASSFGGRSQPQHF.

The V and J genes are TRBV5-4 and TRBJ2-7; no clear D. This CDR3 spans 12 amino acids. The germline V and J ends were trimmed by 1 base and 2 bases, with 4 bases remaining between them. Germline CDR1 SGHNT, CDR2 YYREEE (reference sequence). Written as DNA, the CDR3 is TGTGCCAGCAGCTTGTATACCTACGAGCAGTACTTC. The encoded protein is CASSLYTYEQYF.

The chain joins TRBV19 to TRBJ2-2; 7 bases fit TRBD2. The CDR3 has 16 amino acids. With 4 bases clipped from V and 0 bases from J, the junction kept 5 bases outside the gene matches. Germline V CDR1 and CDR2: LNHDA, SQIVND (reference sequence). DNA for the CDR3: TGTGCCAGTAGTAACGGCGCGGGGGCGAACACCGGGGAGCTGTTTTTT. Its protein product is CASSNGAGANTGELFF.

This clone was found once. The rearrangement joins TRBV9 to TRBJ2-2, with D perhaps TRBD2 (5 bases). Between the trimmed V and J ends, which lost 2 bases and 4 bases, there was a span of 15 bases. Germline assignment: CDR1 SGDLS and CDR2 YYNGEE. The CDR3 covers 16 residues. Here the CDR3 DNA reads TGTGCCAGCAGCGTGGGCAGCGAGGGTTTCACCGGGGAGCTGTTTTTT. Amino acid sequence: CASSVGSEGFTGELFF.

The V and J genes are TRBV19 and TRBJ1-5; no firm D call. Trimming shortened V by 4 bases and J by 5 bases, and 18 bases separated the two germline ends. Germline V CDR1 and CDR2: LNHDA, SQIVND (reference sequence). This CDR3 comprises 16 residues. Here the CDR3 reads CASSSLGGSSYQPQHF. For the CDR3, the DNA is TGTGCCAGTAGTAGCCTTGGTGGGAGCTCCTATCAGCCCCAGCATTTT.

This clone was detected only once. The chain couples TRBV28 to TRBJ2-3; D gene unclear. The V and J ends lost 6 bases and 2 bases respectively, with 9 bases between them. The CDR3 has 13 residues. Germline loops: CDR1 MDHEN, CDR2 SYDVKM. In DNA form, the CDR3 reads TGTGCCAGCAGCCAGGAGTCCACAGATACGCAGTATTTT. Residues: CASSQESTDTQYF. The full variable domain, with the rest looked up from reference TRBV28 and TRBJ2-3, is DVKVTQSSRYLVKRTGEKVFLECVQDMDHENMFWYRQDPGLGLRLIYFSYDVKMKEKGDIPEGYSVSREKKERFSLILESASTNQTSMYLCASSQESTDTQYFGPGTRLTVL.

J is TRBJ2-5 and V is TRBV11-3, with TRBD1 matching over 7 bases. The ends lost 5 bases at V and 4 bases at J; junction bases unmatched: 10. The V gene's germline CDR1 is SGHNT and CDR2 YENEEA. The CDR3 spans 15 residues. As DNA, the CDR3 is TGTGCCAGCAGCCTAGGGACAGAACCACGAGAGACCCAGTACTTC. It encodes CASSLGTEPRETQYF.